The sequence of this TCR beta chain was determined in a study of regulatory T cells in long-lasting Graves disease. Deletions cut 0 bases from V and 5 bases from J, with 10 bases between. Germline CDR1 and CDR2: SGDLS and YYNGEE. This CDR3 has 14 amino acids. Libraries of TCR beta came from iRepertoire HTBI primers plus Arm-PCR of CDR3 regions. TCRdb re-called the multiplex PCR reads with MiXCR, one entry per CDR3 protein. The table shows a few hundred thousand distinct CDR3 sequences, with around 11% occurring only once. Regarding time point: newly diagnosed GD, antithyroid drugs for less than 3 months. PBMC RNA served as the TCR library source. A further study also used this sample, focusing on T cells in Graves' hyperthyroidism and ophthalmopathy.

V usage is TRBV9 and J usage is TRBJ2-3; a weak D match, TRBD2 (6 bases). The sample consisted of peripheral blood mononuclear cells (PBMCs), taken at new diagnosis, from a patient treated with antithyroid drugs. This receptor was identified in a woman between 18 and 30 years old with Graves disease. In DNA, the CDR3 is TGTGCCAGCAGCGTAGGATACGGGGGAGATACGCAGTATTTT. It encodes CASSVGYGGDTQYF. The full variable domain, with the rest looked up from reference TRBV9 and TRBJ2-3, is DSGVTQTPKHLITATGQRVTLRCSPRSGDLSVYWYQQSLDQGLQFLIQYYNGEERAKGNILERFSAQQFPDLHSELNLSSLELGDSALYFCASSVGYGGDTQYFGPGTRLTVL.